Following are 24 T cell receptor delta chains from one sample sequenced in a study of Vδ1+ human thymocytes. Regarding the study as a whole: Highly polyclonal TRG and TRD repertoires with Gaussian CDR3 length distributions appeared in thymus.

Their recognized antigens are unknown. Sequences come from RNA converted to cDNA by reverse transcription. Multiplex PCR used pooled V-gene forward primers and a constant-region reverse primer to amplify CDR3s. TCRdb fed the multiplex PCR reads into CATT to redo clone calling. Of 20,000 to 25,000 delta-chain clones in the sample, around 32% were seen once. The sequenced sample was Vdelta1+ gamma-delta thymocytes from the thymus. Regarding subset: FACS-sorted CD3+ TCRalphabeta- TCRVdelta1+ TCRVdelta2- thymocytes. These TCRs come from a boy younger than two who had congenital heart surgery.

The V call is TRDV1, the J call TRDJ1; weak D call: TRDD3 (6 bases). V was shortened by 4 bases and J by 0 bases, with 21 bases between the two germline ends. Germline-derived CDR1 and CDR2 are TSWWSYY and QGS. The CDR3 has 18 amino acids. The CDR3 protein is CALGGGLRGGPYTDKLIF. The CDR3 nucleotides are TGTGCTCTTGGGGGGGGGCTACGTGGGGGTCCGTACACCGATAAACTCATCTTT.

Relative to its sample, this clone is medium-sized. This chain connects TRDV1 to TRDJ1; D possibly matches TRDD2 or TRDD3 (6 bases each). Looked up from germline, CDR1 is TSWWSYY and CDR2 is QGS. CDR3 length equals 17 residues. Trimming pared 4 bases from V and 1 base from J, leaving 19 bases between. The CDR3 DNA is TGTGCTCTTGGGGCGCCATCCTACTGGGAGTTCACCGATAAACTCATCTTT. Translation gives CALGAPSYWEFTDKLIF.

This clone occurred a few times. This chain links TRDV1 with TRDJ1; 10 bases fit TRDD3. Germline lookup yields CDR1 TSWWSYY and CDR2 QGS. Losses at the gene ends were 1 base for V and 3 bases for J; bases not matched to a gene: 17. The CDR3 loop spans 20 amino acids. The CDR3 DNA is TGTGCTCTTGGGGAACGATTTCTTGAGTGGGGGATACTACGATCCGATAAACTCATCTTT. Protein product: CALGERFLEWGILRSDKLIF.

This clone was counted a few times. The identical CDR3 is also encoded by other nucleotide sequences in the sample. The chain is built from TRDV1 and TRDJ1, with 7 bases matching TRDD3. CDR3 length equals 19 residues. CDR1 and CDR2 (germline): TSWWSYY, QGS. V trimming: 0 bases; J trimming: 2 bases; junction bases outside the gene matches: 15. The DNA of the CDR3 is TGTGCTCTTGGGGAACTACTTGATCTACGAGGGATACAAACCGATAAACTCATCTTT. Translating gives CALGELLDLRGIQTDKLIF.

This clone was detected only once. This may be a read error: a much more frequent sequence differs by one nucleotide. V and J are TRDV1 and TRDJ1, with D tentatively TRDD2 or TRDD3 (6 bases each). Germline assignment: CDR1 TSWWSYY and CDR2 QGS. The CDR3 totals 21 residues. CDR3: CARGDPRPSPHLTPYTDKLIF. The CDR3 DNA sequence: TGTGCTCGTGGGGATCCCCGGCCTTCCCCTCATTTGACCCCTTACACCGATAAACTCATCTTT.

Details on this clone: Just one base apart from a much larger clone, this may be a read error. Other DNA sequences of this sample code for an identical CDR3. The chain links TRDV1 to TRDJ1, with TRDD3 matching 10 bases. CDR3 size: 19 residues. CDR1 is TSWWSYY and CDR2 is QGS in the germline V gene. In DNA, the CDR3 is TGTGCTCTTGGGGTTTACCTACCGCCGCGGGGGGGATACGCCGATAAACTCATCTTC. As protein: CALGVYLPPRGGYADKLIF.

This chain links TRDV1 with TRDJ1; 9 bases match TRDD3. With V trimmed by 6 bases and J by 6 bases, 11 bases remained unmatched. This CDR3 spans 15 amino acids. Germline CDR1 reads TSWWSYY; CDR2 reads QGS. CDR3: CALGPTGGIHHKLIF. As DNA, the CDR3 is TGTGCTCTTGGTCCCACGGGGGGGATACACCATAAACTCATCTTT.

The sample holds a few counts of this clone. The genes are TRDV1 and TRDJ1; TRDD3 matches at 11 bases. Germline V gives CDR1 TSWWSYY, CDR2 QGS. The V and J ends lost 0 bases and 0 bases, in that order; junction bases with no gene match: 24. The CDR3 is 24 amino acids. In DNA, the CDR3 is TGTGCTCTTGGGGAACTGCCTTCCCTCATACTGGGGGATATTGGAAGGTCGTACACCGATAAACTCATCTTT. This sequence encodes CALGELPSLILGDIGRSYTDKLIF.

There are many counts of this clone. This CDR3 is also generated by other DNA sequences in the sample. This rearrangement joins TRDV1 to TRDJ1; D unclear. V dropped 3 bases and J dropped 0 bases, with 11 bases sitting between them. In germline, CDR1 is TSWWSYY, CDR2 QGS. CDR3 length equals 15 residues. CDR3 region: CALGELRAYTDKLIF. The DNA of the CDR3 is TGTGCTCTTGGGGAGTTACGGGCGTACACCGATAAACTCATCTTT.

The chain employs TRDV1 and TRDJ1, with 10 bases that match TRDD3. Germline CDR1 is TSWWSYY and CDR2 is QGS. V dropped 0 bases and J dropped 9; count of bases not matched to a gene: 19. The CDR3 covers 19 residues. CDR3 loop: CALGELGPRYWGMREELIF. The DNA of the CDR3 is TGTGCTCTTGGGGAACTGGGACCGCGGTACTGGGGGATGCGGGAAGAACTCATCTTT.

This chain connects TRDV1 to TRDJ1; D is perhaps TRDD3 (5 bases). The V end was cut by 1 base, the J end by 3 bases, with 15 bases between. Looked up from germline, CDR1 is TSWWSYY and CDR2 is QGS. This CDR3 is built from 16 residues. The CDR3 nucleotides are TGTGCTCTTGGGGAACAATGGGGCGATATGGCCGATAAACTCATCTTT. It yields the protein CALGEQWGDMADKLIF.

This chain joins TRDV2 and TRDJ1, with 8 bases lining up with TRDD3. The CDR3 contains 26 residues. The germline V gene has CDR1 GEAIGNYY and CDR2 EKD. Trimming at V came to 0 bases and at J to 0 bases, leaving 35 bases not matched to a gene. The CDR3: CACDTAEYSLPDIPITGGLYTDKLIF. CDR3 nucleotide sequence: TGTGCCTGTGACACCGCGGAATACAGCCTTCCGGACATCCCTATTACTGGGGGGCTGTACACCGATAAACTCATCTTT.

This clone showed up many times. The V gene is TRDV1, the J gene TRDJ1; TRDD3 matches at 7 bases. V dropped 5 bases and J dropped 1; count of bases not matched to a gene: 13. The CDR3 extends over 17 amino acids. CDR1 is TSWWSYY, CDR2 QGS, per germline. DNA for the CDR3: TGTGCTCTTGGGCCACACGCTGGGGGTTCCCGCACCGATAAACTCATCTTT. It codes for CALGPHAGGSRTDKLIF.

This rearrangement joins TRDV1 to TRDJ1, with 9 bases aligning to TRDD3. The ends lost 4 bases at V and 6 bases at J; junction bases unmatched: 21. This CDR3 is 19 amino acids long. CDR1 is TSWWSYY, CDR2 QGS, per germline. For the CDR3, the DNA is TGTGCTCTTGGGGCCTCTAGACCGGGGATACGCGTCGGGTCGAATAAACTCATCTTT. It encodes CALGASRPGIRVGSNKLIF.

This clone was seen a handful of times. The V and J genes are TRDV1 and TRDJ1; D gene unclear. V gave up 4 bases and J gave up 6 bases, with 18 bases separating them. The CDR3 length is 15 residues. Germline V gene data show CDR1 as TSWWSYY and CDR2 as QGS. Here the CDR3 DNA reads TGTGCTCTTGGGGGACCTTTCGGCGCTGGACATAAACTCATCTTT. It codes for CALGGPFGAGHKLIF.

In this sample, this clone turned up a few times. The V gene is TRDV1, the J gene TRDJ1; 12 bases line up with TRDD3. CDR1 is TSWWSYY and CDR2 is QGS in the germline V gene. The CDR3 runs 23 residues. J gave up 0 bases and V 3 bases, and 23 bases lay outside the gene matches. The CDR3 nucleotides read TGTGCTCTTGGGGAGCTTCCTAACCCCGCATACTGGGGGATACACCGATACACCGATAAACTCATCTTT. This gives the protein CALGELPNPAYWGIHRYTDKLIF.

This clone was seen at least ten times. The sample holds other DNA sequences that translate to the same CDR3. V and J are TRDV1 and TRDJ1; a possible D gene is TRDD3 (6 bases). Trimming took 3 bases from V and 0 from J, leaving 20 bases between them. CDR1 and CDR2 (germline): TSWWSYY, QGS. CDR3 length: 18 amino acids. CDR3 residues: CALGDSRGTLRYTDKLIF. CDR3 bases: TGTGCTCTTGGGGATTCCAGGGGGACCCTGAGGTACACCGATAAACTCATCTTT.

In the case of this clone: A much larger clone differs by one base, so this may be a read error. The identical CDR3 is also encoded by other nucleotide sequences in the sample. The chain couples TRDV1 to TRDJ1, with 8 bases matching TRDD3. In germline, CDR1 is TSWWSYY, CDR2 QGS. This CDR3 has 17 amino acids. V lost 3 bases to trimming and J lost 0 bases; unmatched junction nucleotides: 9. This CDR3 is CALGEPNLLGDTDKLIF. The CDR3 DNA follows: TGTGCTCTTGGGGAGCCCAACCTACTGGGGGACACCGATAAACTCATCTTT.

This clone was counted a few times. The rearrangement joins TRDV1 to TRDJ1; TRDD3 matches 11 bases. Trimming removed 2 bases from V and 2 bases from J; junction bases left unmatched: 19. The germline V gene encodes CDR1 TSWWSYY and CDR2 QGS. The CDR3 has 21 amino acids. The CDR3 nucleotides are TGTGCTCTTGGGGAAGGGTCGTGTGGGGGATACGCAGGATCCAGTACCGATAAACTCATCTTT. Protein product: CALGEGSCGGYAGSSTDKLIF.

This clone came up once. The gene calls are TRDV1 and TRDJ1, with unresolved D. The V gene lost 2 bases and the J gene lost 3 bases, with 16 bases spanning the gap. Germline CDR1 and CDR2: TSWWSYY and QGS. This CDR3 spans 16 amino acids. The CDR3 protein is CALGECLGAHPDKLIF. DNA of the CDR3: TGTGCTCTTGGGGAATGCTTGGGTGCCCACCCCGATAAACTCATCTTT.

In its sample, this clone was seen many times. V and J are TRDV1 and TRDJ1, with 8 bases matching TRDD3. The CDR3 extends over 18 amino acids. V lost 6 bases and J lost 0; bases outside the gene matches: 15. CDR1 is TSWWSYY, CDR2 QGS, per germline. The CDR3: CALGNPHTGGWYTDKLIF. The CDR3 coding sequence is TGTGCTCTTGGAAACCCGCACACTGGGGGTTGGTACACCGATAAACTCATCTTT.

This clone was counted between two and nine times. The rearrangement links TRDV1 to TRDJ1; the D gene is possibly TRDD3 (5 bases). With 0 bases removed from V and 3 bases from J, the gap between germline ends came to 26 bases. Germline CDR1 is TSWWSYY and CDR2 is QGS. This CDR3 spans 20 amino acids. CDR3 bases: TGTGCTCTTGGGGAACTTATGGCTCCACGGGGAGAGTTGAGGTCCGATAAACTCATCTTT. This codes for CALGELMAPRGELRSDKLIF.

A remark on this clone: Mismatch with germline at one junction end may stem from a read error. V is TRDV1 and J is TRDJ1; a possible D gene is TRDD3 (6 bases). Germline CDR1 is TSWWSYY and CDR2 is QGS. The CDR3 loop spans 18 amino acids. CDR3 sequence reads: CALGELPLGGVLSDKVIF. CDR3 sequence (DNA): TGTGCTCTTGGGGAATTACCTCTTGGGGGGGTACTATCCGATAAAGTCATCTTT.

This clone has more than one count but fewer than ten. Other nucleotide sequences from this sample produce the same CDR3. The genes are TRDV1 and TRDJ1, with 10 bases matching TRDD3. The CDR3 consists of 20 residues. Trimming at V came to 7 bases and at J to 0 bases, leaving 20 bases not matched to a gene. Germline V lookup: CDR1 TSWWSYY, CDR2 QGS. The CDR3 nucleotides read TGTGCTCTTGAACCTACTCCATGGGGGGGGATACGTCCGTACACCGATAAACTCATCTTT. This sequence encodes CALEPTPWGGIRPYTDKLIF.